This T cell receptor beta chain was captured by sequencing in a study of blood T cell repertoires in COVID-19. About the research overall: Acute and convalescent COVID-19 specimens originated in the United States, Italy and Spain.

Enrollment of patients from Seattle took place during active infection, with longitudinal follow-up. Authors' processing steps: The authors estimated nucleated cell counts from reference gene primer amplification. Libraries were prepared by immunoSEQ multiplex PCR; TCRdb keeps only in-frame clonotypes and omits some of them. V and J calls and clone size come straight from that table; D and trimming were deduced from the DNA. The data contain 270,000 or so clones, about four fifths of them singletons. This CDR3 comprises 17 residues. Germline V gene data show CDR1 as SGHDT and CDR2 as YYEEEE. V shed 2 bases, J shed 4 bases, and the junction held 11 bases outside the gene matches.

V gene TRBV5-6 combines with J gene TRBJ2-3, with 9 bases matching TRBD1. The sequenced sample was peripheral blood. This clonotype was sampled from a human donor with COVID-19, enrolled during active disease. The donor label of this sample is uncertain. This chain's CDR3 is CASSFGTGTGGADTQYF. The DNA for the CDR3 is TGTGCCAGCAGCTTTGGCACAGGCACAGGGGGCGCAGATACGCAGTATTTT.